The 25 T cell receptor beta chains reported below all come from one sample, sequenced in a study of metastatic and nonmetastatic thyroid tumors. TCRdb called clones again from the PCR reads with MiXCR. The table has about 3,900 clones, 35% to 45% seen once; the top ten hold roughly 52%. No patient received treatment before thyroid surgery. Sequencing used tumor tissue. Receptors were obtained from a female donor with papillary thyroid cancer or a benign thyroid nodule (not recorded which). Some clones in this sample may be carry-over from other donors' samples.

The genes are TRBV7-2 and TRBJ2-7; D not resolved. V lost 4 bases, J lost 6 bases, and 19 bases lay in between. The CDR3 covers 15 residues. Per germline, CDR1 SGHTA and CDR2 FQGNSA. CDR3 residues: CASSWPEGGSAEQYF. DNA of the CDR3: TGTGCCAGCAGCTGGCCGGAAGGTGGTTCTGCCGAGCAGTACTTC.

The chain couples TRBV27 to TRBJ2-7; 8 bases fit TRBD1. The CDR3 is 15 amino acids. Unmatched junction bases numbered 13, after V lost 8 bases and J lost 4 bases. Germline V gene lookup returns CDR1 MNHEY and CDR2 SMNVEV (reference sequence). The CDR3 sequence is CASQVRTGKAYEQYF. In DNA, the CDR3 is TGTGCCAGCCAAGTCCGGACAGGGAAAGCTTACGAGCAGTACTTC.

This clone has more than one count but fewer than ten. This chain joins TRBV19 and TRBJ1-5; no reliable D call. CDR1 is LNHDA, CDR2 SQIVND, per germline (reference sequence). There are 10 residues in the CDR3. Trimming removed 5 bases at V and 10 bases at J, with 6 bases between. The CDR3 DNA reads TGTGCCAGTAGTTACAGTCCCCAGCATTTT. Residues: CASSYSPQHF.

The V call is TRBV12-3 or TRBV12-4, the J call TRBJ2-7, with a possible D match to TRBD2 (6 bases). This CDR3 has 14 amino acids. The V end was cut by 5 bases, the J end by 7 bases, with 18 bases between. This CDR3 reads CASSDVGGIEEQYF. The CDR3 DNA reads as TGTGCCAGCAGTGACGTTGGGGGGATCGAGGAGCAGTACTTC.

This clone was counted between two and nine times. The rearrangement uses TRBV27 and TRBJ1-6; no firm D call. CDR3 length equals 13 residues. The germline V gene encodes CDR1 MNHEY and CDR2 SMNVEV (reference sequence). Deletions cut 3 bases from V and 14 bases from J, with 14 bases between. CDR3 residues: CASSFLLGSTLHF. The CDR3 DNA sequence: TGTGCCAGCAGTTTTTTATTGGGCTCTACCCTCCACTTT.

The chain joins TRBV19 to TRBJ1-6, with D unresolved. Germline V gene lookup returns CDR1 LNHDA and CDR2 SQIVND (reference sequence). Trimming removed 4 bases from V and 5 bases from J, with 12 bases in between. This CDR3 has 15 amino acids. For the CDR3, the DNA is TGTGCCAGTAGTAGAAGGGCAGGAAATAATTCACCCCTCCACTTT. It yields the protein CASSRRAGNNSPLHF.

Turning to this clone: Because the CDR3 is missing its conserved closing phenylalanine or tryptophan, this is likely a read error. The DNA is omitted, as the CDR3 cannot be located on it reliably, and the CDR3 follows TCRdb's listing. The CDR3 sequence: CARQLAGGRGQEAWL. This chain connects TRBV4-1 to TRBJ2-5; the listed D gene, TRBD1, was not tested against the DNA. The CDR3 numbers 15 amino acids, ends counted. The germline CDR1 and CDR2 sequences are MGHRA and YSYEKL.

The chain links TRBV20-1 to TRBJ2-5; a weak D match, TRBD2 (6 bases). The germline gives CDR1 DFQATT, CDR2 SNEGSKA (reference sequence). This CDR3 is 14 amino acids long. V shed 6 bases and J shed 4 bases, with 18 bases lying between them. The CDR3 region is CSAHEGQGGETQYF. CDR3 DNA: TGCAGTGCCCATGAAGGGCAGGGAGGAGAGACCCAGTACTTC.

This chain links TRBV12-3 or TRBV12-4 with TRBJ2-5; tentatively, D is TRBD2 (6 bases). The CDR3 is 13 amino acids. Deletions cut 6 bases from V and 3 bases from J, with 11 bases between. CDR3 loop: CASSGGLEETQYF. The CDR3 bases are TGTGCCAGCAGCGGGGGTCTGGAAGAGACCCAGTACTTC.

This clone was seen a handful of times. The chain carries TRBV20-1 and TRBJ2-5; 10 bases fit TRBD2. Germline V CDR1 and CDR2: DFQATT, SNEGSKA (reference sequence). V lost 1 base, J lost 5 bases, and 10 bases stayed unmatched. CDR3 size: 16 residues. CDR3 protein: CSARGELAGGWETQYF. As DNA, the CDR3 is TGCAGTGCTAGAGGGGAATTAGCGGGAGGATGGGAGACCCAGTACTTC.

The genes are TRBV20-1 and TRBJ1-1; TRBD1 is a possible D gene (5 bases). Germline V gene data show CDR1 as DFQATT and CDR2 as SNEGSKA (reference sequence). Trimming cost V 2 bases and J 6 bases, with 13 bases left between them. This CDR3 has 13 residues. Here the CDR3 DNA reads TGCAGTGCTAGACAAGGACACGTGGCTGAAGCTTTCTTT. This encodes CSARQGHVAEAFF.

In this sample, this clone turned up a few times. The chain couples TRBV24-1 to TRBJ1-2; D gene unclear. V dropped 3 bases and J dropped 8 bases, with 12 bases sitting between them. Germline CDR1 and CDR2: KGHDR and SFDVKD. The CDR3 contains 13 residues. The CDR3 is CATSDPGPRGYTF. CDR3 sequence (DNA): TGTGCCACCAGTGATCCAGGACCCCGGGGCTACACCTTC.

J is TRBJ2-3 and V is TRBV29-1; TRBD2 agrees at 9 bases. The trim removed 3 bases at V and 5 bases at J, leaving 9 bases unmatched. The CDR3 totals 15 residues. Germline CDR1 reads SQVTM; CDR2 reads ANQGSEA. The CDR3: CSVETSGYWGDTQYF. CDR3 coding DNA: TGCAGCGTTGAGACTAGCGGATACTGGGGAGATACGCAGTATTTT.

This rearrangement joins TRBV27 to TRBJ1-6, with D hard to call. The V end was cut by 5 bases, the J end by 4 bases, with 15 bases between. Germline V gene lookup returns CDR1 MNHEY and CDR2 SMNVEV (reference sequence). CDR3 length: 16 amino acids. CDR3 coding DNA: TGTGCCAGCAGTACCTCGCCGCAGCCGTATAATTCACCCCTCCACTTT. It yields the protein CASSTSPQPYNSPLHF.

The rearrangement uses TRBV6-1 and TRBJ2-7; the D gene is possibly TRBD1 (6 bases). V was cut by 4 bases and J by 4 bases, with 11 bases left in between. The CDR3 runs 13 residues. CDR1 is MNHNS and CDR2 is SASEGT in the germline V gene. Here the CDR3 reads CASSVSRGYEQYF. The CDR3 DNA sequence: TGTGCCAGCAGTGTTAGCAGGGGATACGAGCAGTACTTC.

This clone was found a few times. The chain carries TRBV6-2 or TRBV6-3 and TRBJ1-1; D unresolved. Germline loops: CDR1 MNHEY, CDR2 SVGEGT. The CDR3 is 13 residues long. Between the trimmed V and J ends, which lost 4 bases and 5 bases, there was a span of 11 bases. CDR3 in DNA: TGTGCCAGCAGTTTCCGCCGAGAGACTGAAGCTTTCTTT. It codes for CASSFRRETEAFF.

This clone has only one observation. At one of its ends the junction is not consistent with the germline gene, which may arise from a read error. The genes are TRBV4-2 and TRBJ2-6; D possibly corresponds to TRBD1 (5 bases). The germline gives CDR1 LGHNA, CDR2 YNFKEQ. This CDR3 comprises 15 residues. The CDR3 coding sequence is TGTGCCAGCAGCCAAGCATACTCTGGGGCCAACGTCCCGACTTTC. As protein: CASSQAYSGANVPTF.

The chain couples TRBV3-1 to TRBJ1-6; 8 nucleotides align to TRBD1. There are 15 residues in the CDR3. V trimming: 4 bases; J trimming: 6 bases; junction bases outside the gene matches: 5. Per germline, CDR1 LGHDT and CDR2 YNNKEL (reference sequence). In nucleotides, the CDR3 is TGTGCCAGCAGCCCAACCGGGACAGGTAATTCACCCCTCCACTTT. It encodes CASSPTGTGNSPLHF.

The DNA of the CDR3 is TGTGCCAGCAGCCCCGGTGGGGATGGAGATACGCAGTATTTT. Translation gives CASSPGGDGDTQYF. The rearrangement links TRBV11-1 to TRBJ2-3; no clear D gene. CDR1 is SGHAT, CDR2 FQDESV, per germline (reference sequence). This CDR3 spans 14 amino acids. V lost 5 bases and J 5 bases, leaving 14 bases between the germline ends. The complete variable domain, with remaining parts taken from reference TRBV11-1 and TRBJ2-3, reads EAEVAQSPRYKITEKSQAVAFWCDPISGHATLYWYRQILGQGPELLVQFQDESVVDDSQLPKDRFSAERLKGVDSTLKIQPAELGDSAMYLCASSPGGDGDTQYFGPGTRLTVL.

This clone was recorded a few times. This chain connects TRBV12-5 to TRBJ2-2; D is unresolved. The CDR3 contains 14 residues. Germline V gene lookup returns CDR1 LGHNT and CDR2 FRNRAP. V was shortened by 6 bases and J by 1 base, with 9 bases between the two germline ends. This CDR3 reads CASGPQVNTGELFF. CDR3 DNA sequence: TGTGCTAGTGGACCTCAGGTGAACACCGGGGAGCTGTTTTTT.

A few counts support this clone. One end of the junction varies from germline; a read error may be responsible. The CDR3: CDTSDSSTGGYGYTF. In DNA, the CDR3 is TGTGACACCAGTGATTCCTCAACAGGGGGCTATGGCTACACCTTC. This chain uses TRBV24-1 with TRBJ1-2, with 8 bases that match TRBD1. Per the germline V gene, CDR1 is KGHDR and CDR2 is SFDVKD. This CDR3 contains 15 residues.

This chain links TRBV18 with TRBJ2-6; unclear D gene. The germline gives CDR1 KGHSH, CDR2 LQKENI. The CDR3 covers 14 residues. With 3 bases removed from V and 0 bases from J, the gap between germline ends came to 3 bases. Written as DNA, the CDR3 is TGTGCCAGCTCACCGAGCTCTGGGGCCAACGTCCTGACTTTC. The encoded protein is CASSPSSGANVLTF.

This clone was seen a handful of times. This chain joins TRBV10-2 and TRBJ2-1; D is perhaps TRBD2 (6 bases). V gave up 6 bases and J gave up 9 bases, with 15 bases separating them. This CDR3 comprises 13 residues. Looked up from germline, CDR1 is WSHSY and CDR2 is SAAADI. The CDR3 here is CASRGGFLAEQFF. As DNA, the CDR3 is TGCGCCAGCAGGGGGGGATTCCTTGCTGAGCAGTTCTTC.

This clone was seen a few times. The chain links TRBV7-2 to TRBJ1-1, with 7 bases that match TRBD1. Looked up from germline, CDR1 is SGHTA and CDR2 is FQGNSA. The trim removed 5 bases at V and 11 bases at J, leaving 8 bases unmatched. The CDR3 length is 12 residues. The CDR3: CASSNRGGMAFF. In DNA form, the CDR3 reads TGTGCCAGCAGCAACAGGGGCGGGATGGCTTTCTTT. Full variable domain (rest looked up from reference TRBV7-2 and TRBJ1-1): GAGVSQSPSNKVTEKGKDVELRCDPISGHTALYWYRQSLGQGLEFLIYFQGNSAPDKSGLPSDRFSAERTGGSVSTLTIQRTQQEDSAVYLCASSNRGGMAFFGQGTRLTVV.

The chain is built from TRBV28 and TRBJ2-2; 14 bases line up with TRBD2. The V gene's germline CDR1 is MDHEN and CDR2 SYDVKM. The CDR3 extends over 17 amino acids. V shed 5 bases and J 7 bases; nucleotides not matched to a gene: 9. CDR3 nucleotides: TGTGCCAGCAGTCCTGGGACTAGCGGGAGCTTCGGCGGGGAGCTGTTTTTT. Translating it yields CASSPGTSGSFGGELFF.